A selection of T cell receptor beta chains follows, all from one sample in a study of blood T cell repertoires in COVID-19. Profiling relied on immunoSEQ multiplex PCR, and the TCRdb table lists in-frame clones only, not all of them. This repertoire shows some 200,000 clones, 90% to 95% found once; its top ten account for around 0.8%. Sequencing was done on a sample of peripheral blood. The receptor source for this set is a man aged 30-40 years with COVID-19, enrolled during active disease. CDR3s include the opening cysteine and the closing phenylalanine or tryptophan. The order of the fields is D gene, V gene, clone size, J gene, CDR3 protein, CDR3 DNA. D genes are given only for firm matches. Clone size is shown for a subset of rows, as once, few, many or a class of expanded clone.

d_call: .
v_call: TRBV12-3/TRBV12-4
clone_size: .
j_call: TRBJ2-5
cdr3_aa: CASSFAQETQYF
cdr3_nt: TGTGCCAGCAGTTTCGCGCAAGAGACCCAGTACTTC

d_call: .
v_call: TRBV21-1
clone_size: once
j_call: TRBJ1-2
cdr3_aa: CASSKFGGDRERFGGYTF
cdr3_nt: TGTGCCAGCAGCAAATTTGGGGGGGACAGGGAAAGGTTTGGTGGCTACACCTTC

d_call: TRBD1
v_call: TRBV3-1/TRBV3-2
clone_size: .
j_call: TRBJ1-1
cdr3_aa: CASSQLPGQGNTEAFF
cdr3_nt: TGTGCCAGCAGCCAACTTCCGGGACAGGGTAACACTGAAGCTTTCTTT

d_call: TRBD1
v_call: TRBV4-1
clone_size: .
j_call: TRBJ1-2
cdr3_aa: CASSQTGQGAYGYTF
cdr3_nt: TGCGCCAGCAGCCAAACGGGACAGGGGGCCTATGGCTACACCTTC

d_call: .
v_call: TRBV10-1
clone_size: once
j_call: TRBJ2-3
cdr3_aa: CASSDGPDTQYF
cdr3_nt: TGCGCCAGCAGTGATGGGCCAGATACGCAGTATTTT

d_call: .
v_call: TRBV5-1
clone_size: .
j_call: TRBJ1-2
cdr3_aa: CASSLESGHDYGYTF
cdr3_nt: TGCGCCAGCAGCTTGGAGTCAGGACATGACTATGGCTACACCTTC

d_call: .
v_call: TRBV30
clone_size: .
j_call: TRBJ1-4
cdr3_aa: CAWSVRGRDEKLFF
cdr3_nt: TGTGCCTGGAGTGTAAGGGGGAGGGATGAAAAACTGTTTTTT

d_call: TRBD1
v_call: TRBV5-1
clone_size: .
j_call: TRBJ1-2
cdr3_aa: CASSPLGQGANGYTF
cdr3_nt: TGCGCCAGCAGCCCACTTGGGCAGGGGGCTAATGGCTACACCTTC

d_call: TRBD1
v_call: TRBV9
clone_size: .
j_call: TRBJ2-7
cdr3_aa: CASSTGQGRYYEQYF
cdr3_nt: TGTGCCAGCAGCACGGGACAGGGGAGATACTACGAGCAGTACTTC

d_call: .
v_call: TRBV27
clone_size: .
j_call: TRBJ2-1
cdr3_aa: CASSPLHGGSYNEQFF
cdr3_nt: TGTGCCAGCAGCCCCCTTCACGGGGGCTCCTACAATGAGCAGTTCTTC

d_call: TRBD2
v_call: TRBV15
clone_size: .
j_call: TRBJ2-7
cdr3_aa: CATSRVSGGHSYEQYF
cdr3_nt: TGTGCCACCAGCAGGGTTAGCGGGGGGCACTCCTACGAGCAGTACTTC

d_call: TRBD1
v_call: TRBV27
clone_size: .
j_call: TRBJ1-6
cdr3_aa: CASSGGTGSPNSPLHF
cdr3_nt: TGTGCCAGCAGTGGCGGGACAGGGTCGCCCAATTCACCCCTCCACTTT

d_call: .
v_call: TRBV7-2
clone_size: once
j_call: TRBJ1-3
cdr3_aa: CASSPGGSRGNTIYF
cdr3_nt: TGTGCCAGCAGCCCCGGTGGCTCTAGGGGAAACACCATATATTTT